Reported below is one TCR beta chain. Its specificity is unknown. The CDR3 extends over 14 amino acids. V was shortened by 2 bases and J by 6 bases, with 14 bases between the two germline ends. The V gene's germline CDR1 is LNHNV and CDR2 YYDKDF (reference sequence). TCRdb keeps only in-frame clones here, not all; method: immunoSEQ multiplex PCR. The repertoire includes about 46,000 clones, around 85% of them detected once, and 11% to 15% sits in the top ten. The source of the sample is a study of OX40 agonist ivuxolimab in advanced cancers. About the study: Anti-PD-1, anti-PD-L1 or anti-CTLA-4 therapy given earlier was allowed, and roughly 40% had some.

Study-wide results and caveats: No determination was made of the antigen specificity of the expanded peripheral T cells.

The receptor was derived from an adult with an advanced solid tumor such as melanoma, head and neck, liver or kidney cancer. Here the sequenced sample was CD4+ or CD8+ T cells sorted from blood, taken in a trial of the OX40 agonist ivuxolimab. The V gene is TRBV15, the J gene TRBJ2-7; D is perhaps TRBD2 (6 bases). Here the CDR3 DNA reads TGTGCCACCAGCAGAATCGGGGAGACTAGCGAGCAGTACTTC. Its protein is CATSRIGETSEQYF.